The rows below give T cell receptor beta chains drawn from one sample of a study of cytomegalovirus exposure and HLA in healthy donors. This table comes from immunoSEQ multiplex PCR, and its TCRdb copy is limited to in-frame clones, with some not included. Found here are 150,000 to 200,000 clones, roughly 79% of them singletons; the top ten hold approximately 1.4%. Sequencing input: PBMCs. These receptors came from a man aged 30 to 45 in good health and CMV-seronegative. CDR3s include the opening cysteine and the closing phenylalanine or tryptophan. D genes are given only for firm matches. The size field is filled for only some rows; it gives once, few, many or a size class.

CDR3 length: 13; D gene: .; J gene: TRBJ1-5; clone size: .; V gene: TRBV30; CDR3 DNA: TGTGCCTGGGCATCCCGGGGGGATCAGCCCCAGCATTTT; CDR3 protein: CAWASRGDQPQHF
CDR3 length: 14; D gene: .; J gene: TRBJ1-5; clone size: .; V gene: TRBV5-6; CDR3 DNA: TGTGCCAGCAGCGAAACAGGGCTCAATCAGCCCCAGCATTTT; CDR3 protein: CASSETGLNQPQHF
CDR3 length: 14; D gene: TRBD1; J gene: TRBJ1-1; clone size: .; V gene: TRBV10-3; CDR3 DNA: TGTGCCATCAGGACAGGGGGCGACAATTTGAAGGCTTTCTTT; CDR3 protein: CAIRTGGDNLKAFF
CDR3 length: 17; D gene: TRBD2; J gene: TRBJ2-7; clone size: .; V gene: TRBV27; CDR3 DNA: TGTGCCAGCAGTTTATCGTCGGGCGGGAGGCCTCGCGGCGAGCAGTACTTC; CDR3 protein: CASSLSSGGRPRGEQYF
CDR3 length: 14; D gene: .; J gene: TRBJ1-4; clone size: .; V gene: TRBV5-6; CDR3 DNA: TGTGCCAGCAGCTTGGTCAGTATAAATGAAAAACTGTTTTTT; CDR3 protein: CASSLVSINEKLFF
CDR3 length: 12; D gene: TRBD1; J gene: TRBJ1-1; clone size: .; V gene: TRBV10-2; CDR3 DNA: TGCGCCAGCAGTGGGACAGGAGCTGAAGCTTTCTTT; CDR3 protein: CASSGTGAEAFF
CDR3 length: 14; D gene: TRBD1; J gene: TRBJ2-2; clone size: .; V gene: TRBV9; CDR3 DNA: TGTGCCAGCGCATGGGGGACAGGGGGCGGGGAGCTGTTTTTT; CDR3 protein: CASAWGTGGGELFF
CDR3 length: 16; D gene: .; J gene: TRBJ2-3; clone size: once; V gene: TRBV9; CDR3 DNA: TGTGCCAGCAGCTCACAGGACCTACTGAACACAGATACGCAGTATTTT; CDR3 protein: CASSSQDLLNTDTQYF
CDR3 length: 15; D gene: TRBD2; J gene: TRBJ2-2; clone size: .; V gene: TRBV4-3; CDR3 DNA: TGCGCCAGCAGCCAAGAGAGGACTAGCGCCGGGGAGCTGTTTTTT; CDR3 protein: CASSQERTSAGELFF
CDR3 length: 13; D gene: .; J gene: TRBJ2-1; clone size: .; V gene: TRBV6-5; CDR3 DNA: TGTGCCAGCACGGGGAGCTTATACAATGAGCAGTTCTTC; CDR3 protein: CASTGSLYNEQFF
CDR3 length: 18; D gene: TRBD1; J gene: TRBJ1-6; clone size: .; V gene: TRBV18; CDR3 DNA: TGTGCCAGCTCCGACCCCATTCTTCGGACAGGGAAGGGTTCACCCCTCCACTTT; CDR3 protein: CASSDPILRTGKGSPLHF
CDR3 length: 16; D gene: TRBD1; J gene: TRBJ2-7; clone size: .; V gene: TRBV7-2; CDR3 DNA: TGTGCCAGCAGCCCCGCAGGCGGGACAGGGTTTGGCGAGCAGTACTTC; CDR3 protein: CASSPAGGTGFGEQYF
CDR3 length: 13; D gene: .; J gene: TRBJ2-5; clone size: .; V gene: TRBV2; CDR3 DNA: TGTGCCAGCAGTGGTTGGAGGATAGAGACCCAGTACTTC; CDR3 protein: CASSGWRIETQYF
CDR3 length: 15; D gene: .; J gene: TRBJ1-5; clone size: .; V gene: TRBV5-1; CDR3 DNA: TGCGCCAGCAGCTTGTCTGGGGGCAGCAATCAGCCCCAGCATTTT; CDR3 protein: CASSLSGGSNQPQHF
CDR3 length: 15; D gene: .; J gene: TRBJ1-5; clone size: .; V gene: TRBV5-8; CDR3 DNA: TGTGCCAGCAGCTTGGACAGGATCGTGGATCAGCCCCAGCATTTT; CDR3 protein: CASSLDRIVDQPQHF
CDR3 length: 15; D gene: .; J gene: TRBJ2-1; clone size: once; V gene: TRBV5-4; CDR3 DNA: TGTGCCAGCAGCGAAGGAGGGAGTTTCGACAATGAGCAGTTCTTC; CDR3 protein: CASSEGGSFDNEQFF
CDR3 length: 13; D gene: TRBD1; J gene: TRBJ2-7; clone size: .; V gene: TRBV5-1; CDR3 DNA: TGCGCCACCTCCGAGACAGGGACCTACGAGCAGTACTTC; CDR3 protein: CATSETGTYEQYF
CDR3 length: 15; D gene: TRBD1; J gene: TRBJ2-2; clone size: few; V gene: TRBV10-1; CDR3 DNA: TGCGCCAGCAGTGGAGACAGGGCGGGCACCGGGGAGCTGTTTTTT; CDR3 protein: CASSGDRAGTGELFF
CDR3 length: 18; D gene: .; J gene: TRBJ2-2; clone size: .; V gene: TRBV28; CDR3 DNA: TGTGCCAGCACTCCTCCCGGCCTGAGGACAACGGAGATCGGGGAGCTGTTTTTT; CDR3 protein: CASTPPGLRTTEIGELFF
CDR3 length: 14; D gene: TRBD1; J gene: TRBJ2-2; clone size: .; V gene: TRBV19; CDR3 DNA: TGTGCCAGTATGGACAGGGTAGTAACCGGGGAGCTGTTTTTT; CDR3 protein: CASMDRVVTGELFF
CDR3 length: 16; D gene: TRBD2; J gene: TRBJ2-5; clone size: .; V gene: TRBV25-1; CDR3 DNA: TGTGCCAGCAGTGAATATAGACTAGCGGGAGGAGAGACCCAGTACTTC; CDR3 protein: CASSEYRLAGGETQYF
CDR3 length: 15; D gene: TRBD1; J gene: TRBJ1-5; clone size: .; V gene: TRBV19; CDR3 DNA: TGTGCCAGTAGCAACCTGGGACAGGGATATCAGCCCCAGCATTTT; CDR3 protein: CASSNLGQGYQPQHF
CDR3 length: 13; D gene: .; J gene: TRBJ2-3; clone size: .; V gene: TRBV27; CDR3 DNA: TGTGCCAGCAGTTTCTTACGAGGAGATACGCAGTATTTT; CDR3 protein: CASSFLRGDTQYF
CDR3 length: 14; D gene: TRBD1; J gene: TRBJ1-5; clone size: .; V gene: TRBV28; CDR3 DNA: TGTGCCAGCAGCTCGACAGGGTGGGATCAGCCCCAGCATTTT; CDR3 protein: CASSSTGWDQPQHF
CDR3 length: 15; D gene: TRBD2; J gene: TRBJ2-5; clone size: .; V gene: TRBV7-3; CDR3 DNA: TGTGCCAGCAGCTTAGTCGGGGGGGAGTCGGAGACCCAGTACTTC; CDR3 protein: CASSLVGGESETQYF
CDR3 length: 14; D gene: TRBD2; J gene: TRBJ2-5; clone size: .; V gene: TRBV11-1; CDR3 DNA: TGTGCCAGCAGGTCCCAGGCGGGGGGGGTGACCCAGTACTTC; CDR3 protein: CASRSQAGGVTQYF
CDR3 length: 13; D gene: .; J gene: TRBJ2-2; clone size: .; V gene: TRBV10-1; CDR3 DNA: TGCGCCAGCAGCTGGGCAGGCACCGGGGAGCTGTTTTTT; CDR3 protein: CASSWAGTGELFF
CDR3 length: 12; D gene: TRBD1; J gene: TRBJ1-1; clone size: .; V gene: TRBV10-1; CDR3 DNA: TGCGCCAGCAGTCCCACTGACAGGGGAGCTTTCTTT; CDR3 protein: CASSPTDRGAFF
CDR3 length: 14; D gene: TRBD1; J gene: TRBJ1-3; clone size: .; V gene: TRBV5-1; CDR3 DNA: TGCGCCAGCACTCCGACAGGGCTAGGAAACACCATATATTTT; CDR3 protein: CASTPTGLGNTIYF
CDR3 length: 16; D gene: TRBD2; J gene: TRBJ2-7; clone size: .; V gene: TRBV28; CDR3 DNA: TGTGCCAGCAGTTTACGCTCAACGGGGGGGACCTACGAGCAGTACTTC; CDR3 protein: CASSLRSTGGTYEQYF
CDR3 length: 15; D gene: .; J gene: TRBJ1-5; clone size: .; V gene: TRBV19; CDR3 DNA: TGTGCCAGTAGTATTTTAGCACAGGGCAATCAGCCCCAGCATTTT; CDR3 protein: CASSILAQGNQPQHF
CDR3 length: 13; D gene: .; J gene: TRBJ2-5; clone size: .; V gene: TRBV21-1; CDR3 DNA: TGTGCCAGCAGCAAGGGCCTCCAAGAGACCCAGTACTTC; CDR3 protein: CASSKGLQETQYF
CDR3 length: 18; D gene: TRBD2; J gene: TRBJ2-1; clone size: .; V gene: TRBV10-1; CDR3 DNA: TGCGCCAGCAGTGAGAGGATTACTAGCGGGAGTAAGGACAATGAGCAGTTCTTC; CDR3 protein: CASSERITSGSKDNEQFF
CDR3 length: 14; D gene: .; J gene: TRBJ2-5; clone size: few; V gene: TRBV6-5; CDR3 DNA: TGTGCCAGCAGTTACTCGAGAGGGAAAGAGACCCAGTACTTC; CDR3 protein: CASSYSRGKETQYF
CDR3 length: 16; D gene: .; J gene: TRBJ2-7; clone size: .; V gene: TRBV21-1; CDR3 DNA: TGTGCCAGCAGCAAAACGGAGACGTCGGGGTCCTACGAGCAGTACTTC; CDR3 protein: CASSKTETSGSYEQYF
CDR3 length: 13; D gene: .; J gene: TRBJ1-1; clone size: .; V gene: TRBV11-1; CDR3 DNA: TGTGCCAGCAGCTTAGACAGGTACACTGAAGCTTTCTTT; CDR3 protein: CASSLDRYTEAFF
CDR3 length: 15; D gene: .; J gene: TRBJ2-1; clone size: few; V gene: TRBV11-2; CDR3 DNA: TGTGCCAGCAGTCCTGCTAGGGGCTCCTACAATGAGCAGTTCTTC; CDR3 protein: CASSPARGSYNEQFF
CDR3 length: 15; D gene: TRBD2; J gene: TRBJ2-7; clone size: .; V gene: TRBV13; CDR3 DNA: TGTGCCAGCAGTCCACAATCTCCGGGAGGGTACGAGCAGTACTTC; CDR3 protein: CASSPQSPGGYEQYF
CDR3 length: 15; D gene: TRBD1; J gene: TRBJ1-2; clone size: .; V gene: TRBV9; CDR3 DNA: TGTGCCAGCAGCGTCCCCAAAGGGGGCCCGGAGGGCTACACCTTC; CDR3 protein: CASSVPKGGPEGYTF
CDR3 length: 15; D gene: .; J gene: TRBJ1-5; clone size: once; V gene: TRBV4-3; CDR3 DNA: TGCGCCAGCAGCCAAGATCTGCCAGGGAATCAGCCCCAGCATTTT; CDR3 protein: CASSQDLPGNQPQHF
CDR3 length: 13; D gene: .; J gene: TRBJ2-1; clone size: .; V gene: TRBV10-1; CDR3 DNA: TGCGCCACCAGTGGACGGGGATACAATGAGCAGTTCTTC; CDR3 protein: CATSGRGYNEQFF
CDR3 length: 13; D gene: TRBD2; J gene: TRBJ2-1; clone size: .; V gene: TRBV14; CDR3 DNA: TGTGCCAGCAGCCCGGGACTAGCAGTTGAGCAGTTCTTC; CDR3 protein: CASSPGLAVEQFF
CDR3 length: 12; D gene: .; J gene: TRBJ1-2; clone size: .; V gene: TRBV6-5; CDR3 DNA: TGTGCCGCGGTCGGGGTTAGTGGTGGCTACACCTTC; CDR3 protein: CAAVGVSGGYTF
CDR3 length: 11; D gene: .; J gene: TRBJ1-2; clone size: .; V gene: TRBV10-3; CDR3 DNA: TGTGCCATCAGTTCTCAAGCAGGCTACACCTTC; CDR3 protein: CAISSQAGYTF
CDR3 length: 13; D gene: .; J gene: TRBJ1-1; clone size: .; V gene: TRBV11-1; CDR3 DNA: TGTGCCAGCACCCTAGGGGGGAACACTGAAGCTTTCTTT; CDR3 protein: CASTLGGNTEAFF
CDR3 length: 14; D gene: .; J gene: TRBJ1-4; clone size: .; V gene: TRBV30; CDR3 DNA: TGTGCCTGGAGCCCTACAGGTTTCGGTGAAAAACTGTTTTTT; CDR3 protein: CAWSPTGFGEKLFF
CDR3 length: 15; D gene: TRBD1; J gene: TRBJ2-7; clone size: .; V gene: TRBV7-3; CDR3 DNA: TGTGCCAGCAGCTTATCTGGACAGGGGGCCTACGAGCAGTACTTC; CDR3 protein: CASSLSGQGAYEQYF
CDR3 length: 15; D gene: .; J gene: TRBJ1-5; clone size: .; V gene: TRBV28; CDR3 DNA: TGTGCCAGCACCTCTTATGGGGGGGGTAATCAGCCCCAGCATTTT; CDR3 protein: CASTSYGGGNQPQHF
CDR3 length: 16; D gene: TRBD2; J gene: TRBJ2-2; clone size: .; V gene: TRBV5-4; CDR3 DNA: TGTGCCAGCAGCCCCGGGGGGAGCGCGAACACCGGGGAGCTGTTTTTT; CDR3 protein: CASSPGGSANTGELFF
CDR3 length: 14; D gene: .; J gene: TRBJ2-1; clone size: .; V gene: TRBV7-2; CDR3 DNA: TGTGCCAGCAGCCCCCCCTACGCGGGAAATGAGCAGTTCTTC; CDR3 protein: CASSPPYAGNEQFF
CDR3 length: 14; D gene: .; J gene: TRBJ2-7; clone size: .; V gene: TRBV19; CDR3 DNA: TGTGCCAGTAGTATTGGCCGGGTGCACTCCGAGCAGTACTTC; CDR3 protein: CASSIGRVHSEQYF
CDR3 length: 15; D gene: .; J gene: TRBJ1-3; clone size: .; V gene: TRBV7-8; CDR3 DNA: TGTGCCAGCAGCTTAGCGGTGGGCGACGGAAACACCATATATTTT; CDR3 protein: CASSLAVGDGNTIYF
CDR3 length: 24; D gene: .; J gene: TRBJ1-6; clone size: .; V gene: TRBV15; CDR3 DNA: TGTGCCACCAGCGCTCGCGCGGGGCCCATTGGGGGGAACTTAGTTCTCCGTTATAATTCACCCCTCCACTTT; CDR3 protein: CATSARAGPIGGNLVLRYNSPLHF
CDR3 length: 15; D gene: TRBD2; J gene: TRBJ2-7; clone size: .; V gene: TRBV7-6; CDR3 DNA: TGTGCCAGCAGCTCTAATAGCGGGAGATCTTTCGAGCAGTACTTC; CDR3 protein: CASSSNSGRSFEQYF
CDR3 length: 12; D gene: TRBD1; J gene: TRBJ2-7; clone size: .; V gene: TRBV11-3; CDR3 DNA: TGTGCCAGCAGCTTTACAGGGGGTGAGCAGTACTTC; CDR3 protein: CASSFTGGEQYF
CDR3 length: 16; D gene: .; J gene: TRBJ2-3; clone size: .; V gene: TRBV7-6; CDR3 DNA: TGTGCCAGCAGCTTGAGGAGCACCTCTAGCACAGATACGCAGTATTTT; CDR3 protein: CASSLRSTSSTDTQYF
CDR3 length: 15; D gene: .; J gene: TRBJ1-6; clone size: .; V gene: TRBV11-2; CDR3 DNA: TGTGCCAGCAGCCTAGGGGAGGGGCAAATTTCACCCCTCCACTTT; CDR3 protein: CASSLGEGQISPLHF
CDR3 length: 13; D gene: .; J gene: TRBJ1-1; clone size: .; V gene: TRBV10-3; CDR3 DNA: TGTGCCATCAGTGGGACGGGAAACACTGAAGCTTTCTTT; CDR3 protein: CAISGTGNTEAFF
CDR3 length: 17; D gene: TRBD1; J gene: TRBJ2-7; clone size: .; V gene: TRBV27; CDR3 DNA: TGTGCCAGCAGTCCGGGACAGGGACGGATGAGCTCCTACGAGCAGTACTTC; CDR3 protein: CASSPGQGRMSSYEQYF
CDR3 length: 15; D gene: .; J gene: TRBJ1-1; clone size: .; V gene: TRBV7-3; CDR3 DNA: TGTGCCAGCAGCTTAAGGGGGGGGGTGAACACTGAAGCTTTCTTT; CDR3 protein: CASSLRGGVNTEAFF